The present T cell receptor beta chain was sequenced within a study of Graves' ophthalmopathy and Graves' hyperthyroidism. Study at large: Ahead of any treatment, peripheral blood was obtained at the initial diagnosis.

The PBMCs had their origin in about 9.7 ml of fresh peripheral blood. For repertoire sequencing, the TCR beta CDR3 regions were amplified from RNA transcripts. Investigators did first-round RT-PCR with HTBI primers, then second-round multiplex PCR. TCRdb recomputed calls from the multiplex PCR reads with MiXCR, one row per CDR3 protein. The sample records a few hundred thousand distinct CDR3 sequences, 20% to 25% being singletons. Study-level results: Clonotypes were expanded in thyroid at above 0.001 frequency, and most also appeared in blood.

This clonotype was seen repeatedly, ten times or more. Its antigen is unidentified. The V gene's germline CDR1 is MNHNS and CDR2 SASEGT. The germline V and J ends were trimmed by 6 bases and 5 bases, with 19 bases remaining between them. CDR3 length equals 15 residues. The TCR sequence derives from a woman between 45 and 60 years old with Graves' ophthalmopathy. Sequenced material: peripheral blood. The chain is built from TRBV6-1 and TRBJ2-5; unclear D gene. CDR3 in DNA: TGTGCCAGCAGCCTGGAAGGAAAACAAAGGGAGACCCAGTACTTC. Its protein product is CASSLEGKQRETQYF.